This passage covers 6 T cell receptor beta chains from one sample sequenced in a study of blood T cell repertoires in COVID-19. Method: immunoSEQ multiplex PCR; TCRdb's copy keeps in-frame clones and lacks some. The sample has some 110,000 clones, 82% seen once. Sequencing used peripheral blood. The receptor set was obtained from a man aged 70 or older with acute or convalescent COVID-19.

This sequence joins TRBV7-8 and TRBJ2-7, with D tentatively TRBD1 (5 bases). V was cut by 2 bases and J by 3 bases, with 8 bases left in between. Germline CDR1 and CDR2: SGHVS and FQNEAQ. CDR3 length: 13 residues. CDR3 in amino acids: CASSLTGYYEQYF. DNA for the CDR3: TGTGCCAGCAGCTTAACAGGCTACTACGAGCAGTACTTC.

The chain couples TRBV6-5 to TRBJ1-1; a possible D gene is TRBD1 (5 bases). In germline, CDR1 is MNHEY, CDR2 SVGAGI. The CDR3 sequence is 13 residues long. V was clipped by 4 bases and J by 6 bases, with 12 bases between them. This CDR3 reads CASSFRGTSEAFF. The CDR3 DNA reads as TGTGCCAGCAGTTTTCGAGGGACTTCTGAAGCTTTCTTT.

This chain joins TRBV6-1 and TRBJ2-2; 8 bases map to TRBD1. The CDR3 contains 16 residues. J lost 0 bases, V lost 4 bases, and 4 bases had no gene match. CDR1 is MNHNS and CDR2 is SASEGT in the germline V gene. DNA of the CDR3: TGTGCCAGCAGTGGTGAGACAGGGGCGAACACCGGGGAGCTGTTTTTT. As protein: CASSGETGANTGELFF.

The rearrangement joins TRBV27 to TRBJ2-6; TRBD1 agrees at 9 bases. The CDR3 runs 17 residues. Germline values: CDR1 MNHEY, CDR2 SMNVEV (reference sequence). Trimming at V came to 3 bases and at J to 3 bases, leaving 6 bases not matched to a gene. CDR3 coding DNA: TGTGCCAGCAGTTTGAGACAGGGGGTGAATGGGGCCAACGTCCTGACTTTC. Encoded protein: CASSLRQGVNGANVLTF.

The rearrangement uses TRBV28 and TRBJ2-7; tentatively, D is TRBD1 (5 bases). The CDR3 covers 12 residues. The V gene's germline CDR1 is MDHEN and CDR2 SYDVKM. The V end was cut by 2 bases, the J end by 6 bases, with 8 bases between. The CDR3 DNA reads as TGTGCCAGCAGTTTACAGGGCGGCGAGCAGTACTTC. It codes for CASSLQGGEQYF. Full variable domain (remainder filled in from reference TRBV28 and TRBJ2-7): DVKVTQSSRYLVKRTGEKVFLECVQDMDHENMFWYRQDPGLGLRLIYFSYDVKMKEKGDIPEGYSVSREKKERFSLILESASTNQTSMYLCASSLQGGEQYFGPGTRLTVT.

The chain couples TRBV27 to TRBJ2-7; 8 bases fit TRBD1. Germline CDR1 MNHEY, CDR2 SMNVEV (reference sequence). Trimming took 7 bases from V and 6 from J; bases not matched to a gene: 11. This CDR3 comprises 14 residues. Here the CDR3 DNA reads TGTGCCAGCATCCGGCGGCAGGGGGCTGTCGAGCAGTACTTC. Translated: CASIRRQGAVEQYF.